These T cell receptor beta chains were read from a single sample in a study of identical twins. From the 5' RACE reads, TCRdb called clonotypes with MiXCR, one entry per CDR3 protein. The sample has about 530,000 distinct CDR3 sequences; under 25% are singletons. These data are also associated with another study on yellow fever vaccine responses in identical twins.

The sequenced sample consisted of CD4+ T cells sorted from blood. Every receptor here comes from a woman under 30 in good health. Each CDR3 is given without its conserved first and last residue. Not all rows give a size; the values are once, few, many and, for expanded clones, a class.

v_call	clone_size	j_call	cdr3_aa
TRBV5-1	.	TRBJ2-4	ASSLSRLGERQAKNIQY
TRBV7-9	.	TRBJ1-6	ASSRDRNPYNSPLH
TRBV7-9	.	TRBJ1-1	ASSWTGTTEAF
TRBV28	.	TRBJ2-1	ASRNIMGTHPDEQF
TRBV5-1	few	TRBJ2-7	ASRPADGAYEQY
TRBV9	few	TRBJ1-1	ASGGGMNTEAF
TRBV12-3/TRBV12-4	.	TRBJ1-6	ASSPGESPLH
TRBV3-1	.	TRBJ2-7	ASSPDYSGRGYEQY
TRBV5-1	few	TRBJ2-3	ASRSGRHSTDTQY
TRBV12-3/TRBV12-4	.	TRBJ2-7	ASRNSGSAYEQY
TRBV5-1	few	TRBJ1-2	ASSPTGVVGYT
TRBV9	.	TRBJ2-1	ASSVGGGVAYNEQF
TRBV2	few	TRBJ2-3	ASSEAGEGDTQY
TRBV27	few	TRBJ1-1	ASSPRQGPYNTEAF
TRBV24-1	few	TRBJ2-1	ATSDLGQNNEQF
TRBV11-2	few	TRBJ2-1	ASSSRGLGYNEQF
TRBV6-1	few	TRBJ2-1	ASSRGQPYNEQF
TRBV29-1	many	TRBJ2-3	SVDRTSGSRTDTQY
TRBV27	.	TRBJ2-5	ASSLQGGGETQY
TRBV5-1	few	TRBJ2-5	ASMITSYQETQY
TRBV5-1	few	TRBJ2-7	ASSPRTDASYEQY
TRBV7-3	.	TRBJ2-1	ASSFTGPSPSEQF
TRBV5-1	.	TRBJ2-3	ASSLRGPSTDTQY
TRBV6-5	few	TRBJ2-5	ASTYFRGLRGLAEETQY
TRBV29-1	.	TRBJ2-7	SARLAGETYEQY
TRBV3-1	few	TRBJ1-1	ASSPAANTEAF
TRBV10-3	.	TRBJ2-7	AISESGDRGHEQY
TRBV6-5	few	TRBJ2-1	ASSYLRGTNEQF
TRBV9	.	TRBJ2-5	ASSGHGRFLGETQY
TRBV7-8	.	TRBJ2-5	ASSYGLAETQY
TRBV6-5	few	TRBJ2-1	ASSYRLAKNEQF
TRBV5-1	few	TRBJ2-3	ASSLPGLAGAGDTQY
TRBV20-1	few	TRBJ2-3	SAPAWLAPDTQY
TRBV20-1	.	TRBJ2-7	SASPRLGNTYEQY
TRBV2	.	TRBJ1-5	ATQRDGNQPQH
TRBV18	few	TRBJ1-1	ASSPQPGLNTEAF
TRBV6-5	.	TRBJ1-6	ASSYSFQGSSPLH
TRBV27	.	TRBJ1-5	ASSRSGGASNQPQH
TRBV19	.	TRBJ2-7	ASSPWTSGTISSYEQY
TRBV7-9	.	TRBJ2-1	ASSGTSPYNEQF
TRBV6-4	few	TRBJ2-7	ASSGRKDIYEQY